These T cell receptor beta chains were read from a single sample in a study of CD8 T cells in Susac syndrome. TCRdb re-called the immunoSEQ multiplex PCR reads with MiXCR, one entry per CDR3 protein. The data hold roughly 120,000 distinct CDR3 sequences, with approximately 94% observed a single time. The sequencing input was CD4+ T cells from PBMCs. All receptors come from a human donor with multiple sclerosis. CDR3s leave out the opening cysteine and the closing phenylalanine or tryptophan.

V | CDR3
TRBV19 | ASSQWTGKSYNEQF
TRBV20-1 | SAQRDTWSPLH
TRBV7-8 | ASSSWPQAF
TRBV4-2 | ASSQEGTAPYEQY
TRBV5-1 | ASSLASTQETQY
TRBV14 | ASSQGSSYEQY
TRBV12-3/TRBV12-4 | ASSLLRPGSGELF
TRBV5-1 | ASSSTGAQPYEQY
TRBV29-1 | SAADTGYGYT
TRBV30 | AFPRETSGGDSTDTQY
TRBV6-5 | ASSYGPGASSPLH
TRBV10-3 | AISESTRVSYEQY
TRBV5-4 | ASSVNWDSVYEQY
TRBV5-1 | ASSLGEPGHEQY
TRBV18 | ASSAAGIAEAF
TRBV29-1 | SVRDSDYGYT
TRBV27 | ASSLSRVVSGYT
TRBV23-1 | ASSQGSGQTSTDTQY
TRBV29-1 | SVGKGASYNEQF
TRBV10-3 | ATKGTAPENTEAF
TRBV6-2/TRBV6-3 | ASSRQGIEQY
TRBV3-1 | ASSQSFATDTQY
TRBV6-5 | ASSPRGLTEAF
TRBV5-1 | ASSSVGGGTEAF
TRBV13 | ASTLTGIDTEAF
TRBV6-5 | ASSSSRELAKNIQY
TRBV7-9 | ASSSSGLTGELF
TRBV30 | AWSGTGGYYEQY
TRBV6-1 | ASSVSPPGNTGELF
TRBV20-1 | SARDRGLGTGELF
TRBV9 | ASSVVPGYSGETQY
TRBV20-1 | SAGGRSTGSNQPQH
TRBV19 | ASKTTINYGYT
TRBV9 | ASSRDRSNPYEQY
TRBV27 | ASSLWMGYRDSQGYT
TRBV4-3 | ASSLGTVATNEKLF
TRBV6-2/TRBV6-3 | ASTNFSEHNSPLH